One T cell receptor (beta chain) is described in this entry. Original handling: It was from reference gene primer amplification that nucleated cell counts were estimated. Libraries were prepared by immunoSEQ multiplex PCR; TCRdb keeps only in-frame clonotypes and omits some of them. V and J calls and clone size come straight from that table; D and trimming were deduced from the DNA. The table shows about 100,000 clones, with 81% occurring only once. The data derive from a study of blood T cell repertoires in COVID-19. V was shortened by 1 base and J by 8 bases, with 20 bases between the two germline ends. The CDR3 totals 16 residues. From germline, CDR1 is MNHNY and CDR2 SVGAGI (reference sequence).

The TCR comes from a man aged 55 to 70 with acute or convalescent COVID-19. This sequence joins TRBV6-6 and TRBJ1-2; a possible D gene is TRBD1 (6 bases). What was sequenced was peripheral blood. The CDR3 sequence: CASSYYGQPTTEGYTF. The CDR3 DNA reads TGTGCCAGCAGTTACTACGGACAGCCAACAACGGAGGGCTACACCTTC.